This paragraph reports one T cell receptor beta chain. This record comes from a study of blood T cell repertoires in COVID-19. As for the study in general: The cDNA or gDNA used as material had been derived from T cells, B-cell-depleted T cells, or PBMCs.

The CDR3 has 17 amino acids. The V and J ends lost 6 bases and 10 bases, in that order; junction bases with no gene match: 17. Per germline, CDR1 LNHDA and CDR2 SQIVND (reference sequence). Assay used: immunoSEQ multiplex PCR; TCRdb lists only in-frame clones, some missing. Of 100,000 or so clones in the sample, 85% to 90% are singletons; the top ten hold 9.5% to 15%. This chain connects TRBV19 to TRBJ1-4, with TRBD1 identical over 10 bases. The source material was peripheral blood. The origin of this receptor is a human donor in a cohort sampled during active COVID-19. DNA for the CDR3: TGTGCCAGTAGACCCCGGAGGGACAGGGGTCAAGAGACAAAACTGTTTTTT. Its protein product is CASRPRRDRGQETKLFF.